This T cell receptor (beta chain) was recovered during a study of T cell repertoires in cytomegalovirus infection (dated by TCRdb to the late 2010s). Looking at the study overall: The peptide stimulations were aimed at well-studied HLA-B-restricted epitopes as well as recently identified HLA-C-restricted CMV epitopes, whose presentation resists viral immunomodulation. Because public TCR beta signatures pointed to carriage of CMV infection together with the matching HLA type, the HLA type of each donor mattered for the analysis. Overall study outcomes, separate from this receptor: Carriers of CMV infection plus the relevant HLA type were discriminated by the cumulative frequency of public TCR beta family members in the study cohort and in an independent roughly 400-donor cohort. The ex vivo response was dominated by HLA-C-restricted CMV-specific TCR beta clonotypes, which also provided the single most frequent clonotype in two of eight donors.

This specimen's treatment or condition label, per the study, means: in vitro stimulation with specific CMV peptide epitopes to enrich CMV-specific T cells. For sequencing, an Illumina HiSeq 1500 was employed. TCRdb reanalyzed the raw reads on its own, using fastp at Q25 for trimming and MiXCR for clone calling, and kept in-frame beta chains. Identical CDR3 protein sequences are pooled into one entry, listed with their most common genes and DNA. For this sample there are roughly 500,000 distinct CDR3 sequences; roughly a third appear just once. The top ten constitute roughly a sixth of the sample. This clonotype appeared a few times. Its antigen is unknown. No qualities accompany the bases; no much larger clone lies one base away. V gives up 2 bases and J gives up 7 bases, and the segment between their germline ends measures 6 bases. CDR3 length: 12 amino acids, cysteine to phenylalanine. Only the CDR3 region is kept as DNA, spanning 36 bases read in frame from base 1. CDR1 and CDR2 are drawn from the germline V gene (reference sequence): SEHNR, FQNEAQ.

The V and J segments used are TRBV7-9 and TRBJ2-4; the D gene assignment is ambiguous. The sequence came from a human donor in good health (CMV status not recorded). Some clones in this sample may be carry-over from other donors' samples. This specimen was cultured PBMCs, taken from culture after CMV antigen stimulation. In nucleotide form, the sequence is TGTGCCAGCAGCTTAACGAGCAACATTCAGTACTTC. It translates as CASSLTSNIQYF.